The rows below give T cell receptor beta chains drawn from one sample of a study of blood T cell repertoires in COVID-19. Libraries were prepared by immunoSEQ multiplex PCR; TCRdb keeps only in-frame clonotypes and omits some of them. The table shows 100,000 to 150,000 clones, with roughly 85% occurring only once. Sequencing was carried out using peripheral blood. These TCRs come from a woman older than 75 with acute or convalescent COVID-19. Both conserved end residues are part of each CDR3. The D gene is left open where the match is weak. Rows may omit the clone size; those that give it use once, few, many or a size class.

d_call: .
v_call: TRBV12-3/TRBV12-4
clone_size: .
j_call: TRBJ1-1
cdr3_nt: TGTGCCAGCAGTTTTAGTCAGCGTACTGAAGCTTTCTTT
cdr3_aa: CASSFSQRTEAFF

d_call: .
v_call: TRBV5-4
clone_size: .
j_call: TRBJ1-4
cdr3_nt: TGTGCCAGCAGCTCCGGTGTTAATGAAAAACTGTTTTTT
cdr3_aa: CASSSGVNEKLFF

d_call: TRBD1
v_call: TRBV7-9
clone_size: .
j_call: TRBJ1-2
cdr3_nt: TGTGCCAGCGGGACAGGGTACCGTATCCCGAACTATGGCTACACCTTC
cdr3_aa: CASGTGYRIPNYGYTF

d_call: TRBD1
v_call: TRBV7-9
clone_size: .
j_call: TRBJ1-4
cdr3_nt: TGTGCCAGCAGGATTGGACAGGGCGTTAATGAAAAACTGTTTTTT
cdr3_aa: CASRIGQGVNEKLFF

d_call: .
v_call: TRBV9
clone_size: .
j_call: TRBJ1-4
cdr3_nt: TGTGCCCCTCGGGGGGGGACACGGCGTGAAAAACTGTTTTTT
cdr3_aa: CAPRGGTRREKLFF

d_call: TRBD1
v_call: TRBV7-3
clone_size: once
j_call: TRBJ2-3
cdr3_nt: TGTGCCAGCAGCCCTCGACAGGGGGCTACAGATACGCAGTATTTT
cdr3_aa: CASSPRQGATDTQYF

d_call: .
v_call: TRBV27
clone_size: .
j_call: TRBJ2-1
cdr3_nt: TGTGCCAGCAGTTTTAGTCAGGATGAGCAGTTCTTC
cdr3_aa: CASSFSQDEQFF

d_call: .
v_call: TRBV11-2
clone_size: .
j_call: TRBJ1-3
cdr3_nt: TGTGCCAGCAGCTTAGATGTCAGGGCCTCTGGAAACACCATATATTTT
cdr3_aa: CASSLDVRASGNTIYF

d_call: .
v_call: TRBV19
clone_size: few
j_call: TRBJ2-2
cdr3_nt: TGTGCCAGTAGGCACCAACGGACCGGGGAGCTGTTTTTT
cdr3_aa: CASRHQRTGELFF

d_call: .
v_call: TRBV28
clone_size: .
j_call: TRBJ1-1
cdr3_nt: TGTGCCAGCAGTTTTTCGGGAAACACTGAAGCTTTCTTT
cdr3_aa: CASSFSGNTEAFF

d_call: TRBD1
v_call: TRBV5-1
clone_size: .
j_call: TRBJ2-1
cdr3_nt: TGCGCCAGCCGGACAGGGAATGAGCAGTTCTTC
cdr3_aa: CASRTGNEQFF

d_call: .
v_call: TRBV6-5
clone_size: .
j_call: TRBJ1-3
cdr3_nt: TGTGCCAGCAGACAATCCTCTGGAAACACCATATATTTT
cdr3_aa: CASRQSSGNTIYF

d_call: .
v_call: TRBV4-1
clone_size: .
j_call: TRBJ1-6
cdr3_nt: TGCGCCAGCAGCCAAGATCCGACAGTGGTCCCTGGCTCCTATAATTCACCCCTCCACTTT
cdr3_aa: CASSQDPTVVPGSYNSPLHF

d_call: .
v_call: TRBV4-2
clone_size: .
j_call: TRBJ1-3
cdr3_nt: TGTGCCAGCAGCCAGTCCTACCACGACACTGGAAACACCATATATTTT
cdr3_aa: CASSQSYHDTGNTIYF

d_call: .
v_call: TRBV10-3
clone_size: .
j_call: TRBJ2-5
cdr3_nt: TGTGCCATCAGTGACCCCCGGCGGGGTACGGAGACCCAGTACTTC
cdr3_aa: CAISDPRRGTETQYF

d_call: .
v_call: TRBV6-2/TRBV6-3
clone_size: few
j_call: TRBJ1-5
cdr3_nt: TGTGCCAGCAGCCAACAGGGTGGAAGCAATCAGCCCCAGCATTTT
cdr3_aa: CASSQQGGSNQPQHF

d_call: TRBD1
v_call: TRBV2
clone_size: .
j_call: TRBJ1-6
cdr3_nt: TGTGCCAGCAGTAGAGACCGGGACAGTCTCTACTTT
cdr3_aa: CASSRDRDSLYF

d_call: TRBD1
v_call: TRBV6-4
clone_size: .
j_call: TRBJ1-1
cdr3_nt: TGTGCCAGCAGTACCCAACGTTCAGGGGGCCTCACTGAAGCTTTCTTT
cdr3_aa: CASSTQRSGGLTEAFF

d_call: TRBD1
v_call: TRBV18
clone_size: .
j_call: TRBJ2-2
cdr3_nt: TGTGCCAGCTCACAACCGGACAGGTTCCCCGGGGAGCTGTTTTTT
cdr3_aa: CASSQPDRFPGELFF

d_call: .
v_call: TRBV6-1
clone_size: .
j_call: TRBJ1-1
cdr3_nt: TGTGCCAGCAGTGAACCCGGGAAAAACGAAGCTTTCTTT
cdr3_aa: CASSEPGKNEAFF

d_call: .
v_call: TRBV20-1
clone_size: .
j_call: TRBJ1-1
cdr3_nt: TGCAGTGCACAAACTCAGGGGCCTGCTTTCTTT
cdr3_aa: CSAQTQGPAFF

d_call: TRBD1
v_call: TRBV7-3
clone_size: .
j_call: TRBJ1-1
cdr3_nt: TGTGCCAGCCATTCTACCACGACAGGGAGAACTGAAGCTTTCTTT
cdr3_aa: CASHSTTTGRTEAFF

d_call: .
v_call: TRBV19
clone_size: once
j_call: TRBJ1-4
cdr3_nt: TGTGCCAGTAGTATCAGGACTAATGAAAAACTGTTTTTT
cdr3_aa: CASSIRTNEKLFF

d_call: .
v_call: TRBV9
clone_size: .
j_call: TRBJ2-3
cdr3_nt: TGTGCCAGCAGCGTAGATCCCCTCCAGGATACGCAGTATTTT
cdr3_aa: CASSVDPLQDTQYF

d_call: .
v_call: TRBV29-1
clone_size: .
j_call: TRBJ1-2
cdr3_nt: TGCAGCGTTGAAGAGGATGAGGGCATCTATGGCTACACCTTC
cdr3_aa: CSVEEDEGIYGYTF

d_call: .
v_call: TRBV6-2/TRBV6-3
clone_size: few
j_call: TRBJ1-5
cdr3_nt: TGTGCCAGCAGTTACGTCCAGGGCAATCAGCCCCAGCATTTT
cdr3_aa: CASSYVQGNQPQHF

d_call: TRBD1
v_call: TRBV2
clone_size: few
j_call: TRBJ1-2
cdr3_nt: TGTGCCAGCATTAATCGGGACAGGTCTAGGTATGGCTACACCTTC
cdr3_aa: CASINRDRSRYGYTF

d_call: TRBD1
v_call: TRBV18
clone_size: .
j_call: TRBJ1-6
cdr3_nt: TGTGCCAGCTCACCCCTTCCGGACAGGACTTATAATTCACCCCTCCACTTT
cdr3_aa: CASSPLPDRTYNSPLHF

d_call: .
v_call: TRBV4-3
clone_size: .
j_call: TRBJ1-2
cdr3_nt: TGCGCCAGCAGCCAACTAGAAGAACCAGGGGCTGTCTATGGCTACACCTTC
cdr3_aa: CASSQLEEPGAVYGYTF

d_call: .
v_call: TRBV3-1/TRBV3-2
clone_size: .
j_call: TRBJ2-7
cdr3_nt: TGTGCCAGCAGCCAAGATTTCGGGACACTTAGCTACGAGCAGTACTTC
cdr3_aa: CASSQDFGTLSYEQYF

d_call: .
v_call: TRBV18
clone_size: .
j_call: TRBJ1-6
cdr3_nt: TGTGCCAGCTCACCTTCGGCCGGGGGGAGCAGTTCACCCCTCCACTTT
cdr3_aa: CASSPSAGGSSSPLHF

d_call: TRBD1
v_call: TRBV4-2
clone_size: .
j_call: TRBJ1-3
cdr3_nt: TGTGCCAGCAGCCAAGATTCGTCGTCGGGGGACAGGGGAAACACCATATATTTT
cdr3_aa: CASSQDSSSGDRGNTIYF

d_call: TRBD1
v_call: TRBV4-1
clone_size: .
j_call: TRBJ1-1
cdr3_nt: TGCGCCAGCAGCCAAGGGGAGGATGACAGGGCAGTTTCTGAAGCTTTCTTT
cdr3_aa: CASSQGEDDRAVSEAFF

d_call: TRBD1
v_call: TRBV7-8
clone_size: .
j_call: TRBJ1-1
cdr3_nt: TGTGCCAGCAGTCCGAATACAGGGGTGGCTGAAGCTTTCTTT
cdr3_aa: CASSPNTGVAEAFF

d_call: TRBD1
v_call: TRBV3-1/TRBV3-2
clone_size: .
j_call: TRBJ1-5
cdr3_nt: TGTGCCAGCAGCCAAAAAGGACAGGGGAGGACTACGAAGCCCCTAAATCAGCCCCAGCATTTT
cdr3_aa: CASSQKGQGRTTKPLNQPQHF

d_call: TRBD1
v_call: TRBV5-1
clone_size: .
j_call: TRBJ1-6
cdr3_nt: TGCGCCAGCAGCCCAGGGGGTTCACCCCTCCACTTT
cdr3_aa: CASSPGGSPLHF

d_call: .
v_call: TRBV28
clone_size: few
j_call: TRBJ1-6
cdr3_nt: TGTGCCAGCAGTTTAGAAGTGAGGGCTTCACCCCTCCACTTT
cdr3_aa: CASSLEVRASPLHF

d_call: .
v_call: TRBV29-1
clone_size: once
j_call: TRBJ1-4
cdr3_nt: TGCAGCGTTCGGGGGAGTGAAAAACTGTTTTTT
cdr3_aa: CSVRGSEKLFF

d_call: .
v_call: TRBV9
clone_size: .
j_call: TRBJ1-1
cdr3_nt: TGTGCCAGCAGCGAGAGCCGGGGAGGAGGGAACACTGAAGCTTTCTTT
cdr3_aa: CASSESRGGGNTEAFF

d_call: TRBD1
v_call: TRBV19
clone_size: .
j_call: TRBJ1-2
cdr3_nt: TGTGCCAGTAGCCCCAACAGGGGAGCTAACTATGGCTACACCTTC
cdr3_aa: CASSPNRGANYGYTF

d_call: .
v_call: TRBV11-2
clone_size: few
j_call: TRBJ2-7
cdr3_nt: TGTGCCAGCAGCCTCTTGTGGGAGACCTACGAGCAGTACTTC
cdr3_aa: CASSLLWETYEQYF

d_call: TRBD1
v_call: TRBV2
clone_size: .
j_call: TRBJ1-6
cdr3_nt: TGTGCCAGCAGTGTTGGACAGGGACGCGGCTCACCCCTCCACTTT
cdr3_aa: CASSVGQGRGSPLHF

d_call: TRBD2
v_call: TRBV5-1
clone_size: .
j_call: TRBJ2-1
cdr3_nt: TGCGCCAGCAGGGTGACTAGCGGTTACAATGAGCAGTTCTTC
cdr3_aa: CASRVTSGYNEQFF

d_call: .
v_call: TRBV6-4
clone_size: .
j_call: TRBJ2-2
cdr3_nt: TGTGCCAGCAGTGTGGGCGTGCAAGACGGGGAGCTGTTTTTT
cdr3_aa: CASSVGVQDGELFF

d_call: .
v_call: TRBV27
clone_size: .
j_call: TRBJ1-6
cdr3_nt: TGTGCCAGCAGTCTCCATCCGGGAGGAAATTCACCCCTCCACTTT
cdr3_aa: CASSLHPGGNSPLHF

d_call: TRBD1
v_call: TRBV7-8
clone_size: .
j_call: TRBJ1-6
cdr3_nt: TGTGCCAGCAGCCGAGGACAGGGGAATTCACCCCTCCACTTT
cdr3_aa: CASSRGQGNSPLHF

d_call: .
v_call: TRBV5-1
clone_size: .
j_call: TRBJ1-2
cdr3_nt: TGCGCCAGCAGCAACAATGCTAACTATGGCTACACCTTC
cdr3_aa: CASSNNANYGYTF

d_call: TRBD1
v_call: TRBV2
clone_size: .
j_call: TRBJ2-7
cdr3_nt: TGTGCCAGCACCAGGGGGCCCCTCTCCTACGAGCAGTACTTC
cdr3_aa: CASTRGPLSYEQYF

d_call: .
v_call: TRBV28
clone_size: .
j_call: TRBJ1-6
cdr3_nt: TGTGCCACCGACCGGGAATTGGTTTCACCCCTCCACTTT
cdr3_aa: CATDRELVSPLHF

d_call: .
v_call: TRBV5-4
clone_size: .
j_call: TRBJ1-6
cdr3_nt: TGTGCCAGCAGCCAAAACAGTGATTCACCCCTCCACTTT
cdr3_aa: CASSQNSDSPLHF

d_call: .
v_call: TRBV18
clone_size: once
j_call: TRBJ1-2
cdr3_nt: TGTGCCAGCTCACCACCGTTGGCGGGATACTATGGCTACACCTTC
cdr3_aa: CASSPPLAGYYGYTF

d_call: TRBD1
v_call: TRBV10-2
clone_size: .
j_call: TRBJ2-6
cdr3_nt: TGCGCCAGCAGTGACCGGACAGGTTCGAGCTCTGGGGCCAACGTCCTGACTTTC
cdr3_aa: CASSDRTGSSSGANVLTF

d_call: .
v_call: TRBV6-5
clone_size: .
j_call: TRBJ1-6
cdr3_nt: TGTGCCAGCAGTACCCGTAGGTTTGAGCGTTCACCCCTCCACTTT
cdr3_aa: CASSTRRFERSPLHF